The source of this T cell receptor (beta chain) is a study of technical replicates of blood from a few donors. Clones were sequenced by immunoSEQ multiplex PCR, and TCRdb holds only the in-frame ones, with some missing. In the table there are some 11,000 clones, approximately 94% of which are singletons. The sequencing input was PBMCs. This receptor was obtained from a human donor in good health.

The CDR3 DNA reads as TGTGCCAGCTCACCGGGACAGAGCTCCTACGAGCAGTACTTC. Translated, it gives CASSPGQSSYEQYF. V usage is TRBV18 and J usage is TRBJ2-7, with 7 bases fitting TRBD1. The CDR3 contains 14 residues. Germline lookup yields CDR1 KGHSH and CDR2 LQKENI. The trim removed 3 bases at V and 0 bases at J, leaving 2 bases unmatched.